This TCR beta chain was profiled in a study of blood T cell repertoires in COVID-19. About the research overall: Italy, Spain and the United States were the sources of the convalescent and acute COVID-19 samples. Nucleic acid was either cDNA or gDNA, and it came from T cells, B-cell-depleted T cells, or PBMCs.

Using immunoSEQ multiplex PCR, the repertoire was profiled, and TCRdb retains in-frame clones only, with some absent. The table includes under 500,000 clones, around 90% detected once. Looked up from germline, CDR1 is MNHEY and CDR2 is SMNVEV (reference sequence). V shed 6 bases and J 3 bases; nucleotides not matched to a gene: 10. CDR3 length: 16 residues. The study drew participants aged roughly 18 to 95 years from some 25 US areas. Participants' own reports of clinical history determined their cohort assignment. Sequences were obtained from PBMCs or T cells enriched from blood (not recorded which). The receptor comes from a woman between 18 and 30 years old with acute COVID-19. The V and J genes are TRBV27 and TRBJ2-7; 11 positions agree with TRBD1. For the CDR3, the DNA is TGTGCCAGCAGACTAAAACCCGGGACAGGGGGCTACGAGCAGTACTTC. Its translation: CASRLKPGTGGYEQYF.